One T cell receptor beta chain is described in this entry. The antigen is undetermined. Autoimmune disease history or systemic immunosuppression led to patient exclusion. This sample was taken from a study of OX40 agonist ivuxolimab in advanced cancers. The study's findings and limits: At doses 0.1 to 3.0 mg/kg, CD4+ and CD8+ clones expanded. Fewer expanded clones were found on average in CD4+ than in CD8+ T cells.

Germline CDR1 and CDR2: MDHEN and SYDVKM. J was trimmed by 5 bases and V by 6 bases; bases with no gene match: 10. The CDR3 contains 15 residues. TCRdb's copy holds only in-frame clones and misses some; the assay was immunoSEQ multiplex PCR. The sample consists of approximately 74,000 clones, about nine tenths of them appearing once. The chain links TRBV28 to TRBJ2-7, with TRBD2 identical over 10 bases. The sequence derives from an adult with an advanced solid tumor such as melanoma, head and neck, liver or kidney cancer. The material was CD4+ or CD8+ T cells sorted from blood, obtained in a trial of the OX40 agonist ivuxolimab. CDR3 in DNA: TGTGCCAGCAGGGGTTTAGCGGGAGGTGACAACGAGCAGTACTTC. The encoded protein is CASRGLAGGDNEQYF.